This TCR beta chain is from a study of early T cells in non-severe SARS-CoV-2 infection. Looking at the study overall: With bulk RNA from unsorted whole blood as input, sequencing yielded unpaired chains.

Unique molecular identifiers (one per individual cDNA molecule) were attached. TCRdb processed the 5' RACE reads anew with MiXCR; each CDR3 protein has one entry. Among 42,000 or so distinct CDR3 sequences listed, 11% were seen once. The study's findings and limits: Private and CD4 specificities were missed by VDJdb matching, skewed to anti-spike CD8.

This CDR3 is built from 14 residues. J was trimmed by 6 bases and V by 7 bases; bases with no gene match: 7. Germline assignment: CDR1 KGHDR and CDR2 SFDVKD. There are many counts of this clonotype. Its antigen is not identified. The V and J genes are TRBV24-1 and TRBJ2-3; 9 positions match TRBD2. This receptor was identified in an adult who was a healthcare worker with PCR-confirmed SARS-CoV-2 infection or an uninfected control (not recorded which). Source material: whole blood. The CDR3 DNA follows: TGTGCCACCAGGACGCGGGAGGGCCCCGATACGCAGTATTTT. It codes for CATRTREGPDTQYF.